The T cell receptor (beta chain) under discussion was sequenced for a study of T cells after yellow fever vaccination. As for the study in general: It was SMART-Seq v4 Ultra Low Input that prepared the fractions with low cell numbers.

A 5'RACE template-switching step, the method used to make TCR cDNA, added a universal primer site and UMIs. In TCRdb, the 5' RACE reads were re-called with MiXCR into one record per CDR3 protein. The sample holds 150,000 or so distinct CDR3 sequences, 6% to 7.5% seen once. This CDR3 spans 15 amino acids. Looked up from germline, CDR1 is KGHSH and CDR2 is LQKENI. V gave up 3 bases and J gave up 7 bases, with 16 bases separating them. The rearrangement joins TRBV18 to TRBJ1-5; no clear D. The material sequenced was CD4+ T cells sorted from PBMCs, taken about 5 days after the first yellow fever vaccination. This TCR was recovered from a man between 18 and 29 years old who received the YFV17D yellow fever vaccine. The CDR3 DNA reads as TGTGCCAGCTCACCGATGGAAGCGCTTGGGCAGCCCCAGCATTTT. Residues: CASSPMEALGQPQHF.